This T cell receptor (beta chain) is from a study of CXCR3-negative and CXCR3-positive naive CD8 T cells. General study results and limits: Higher TRB CDR3 hydrophobicity marked CXCR3-positive naive cells relative to CXCR3-negative naive cells. Naive subsets displayed similar surface CD5, and TCR strength was inferred from TRB CDR3 properties.

The CDR3 contains 15 residues. CDR1 is PRHDT and CDR2 is FYEKMQ in the germline V gene (reference sequence). In preparing the TRB cDNA libraries, 5' RACE with UMI labels was used. Reanalyzing the 5' RACE reads, TCRdb keeps one entry per CDR3 protein, without DNA. This listing includes around 63,000 distinct CDR3 sequences. Naive CD8+ T cells displayed a CD45RO-CCR7+CD27+CD95- phenotype. In the case of this clonotype: Antigen: not known.

This sequence was found in a human donor in good health. Some clones in this sample may be carry-over from other donors' samples. The rearrangement uses TRBV13 and TRBJ2-2; absent DNA, TCRdb's TRBD2 call cannot be checked. The source material was naive CXCR3+ CD8+ T cells from blood. Subset indicated: CD45RO-CCR7+CD27+CD95- naive CD8+ T cells expressing CXCR3 (TNR3+). The CDR3 spells CASSSPGLGTGELFF.